This T cell receptor beta chain was sequenced in a study of blood T cell repertoires in COVID-19. The table came from immunoSEQ multiplex PCR; TCRdb's copy has only in-frame clones and leaves some out. The sample records about 220,000 clones, about nine tenths being singletons. Germline assignment: CDR1 SGHRS and CDR2 YFSETQ. V lost 0 bases and J lost 0, with 10 bases in between. This CDR3 is built from 16 residues. The chain has TRBV5-1 and TRBJ1-3; D might be TRBD1 (5 bases). The TCR was taken from a man aged 25 to 40 who had recovered from COVID-19. The sequenced sample consisted of peripheral blood. The CDR3 nucleotides are TGCGCCAGCAGCTTGGCAGGGTGGCGCTCTGGAAACACCATATATTTT. It yields the protein CASSLAGWRSGNTIYF.